This entry concerns a single T cell receptor beta chain. The data stem from a study of blood T cell repertoires in COVID-19. Overall study: Acute and convalescent COVID-19 specimens originated in the United States, Italy and Spain.

Generated by immunoSEQ multiplex PCR, the TCRdb table keeps only in-frame clones and is missing some. The table has about 250,000 clones, around 89% seen once. Germline CDR1 and CDR2: GTSNPN and SVGIG (reference sequence). Trimming cost V 5 bases and J 7 bases, with 18 bases left between them. This CDR3 has 13 residues. The sequence was obtained from a woman younger than 35 who had recovered from COVID-19. The chain recombines TRBV30 with TRBJ2-7; TRBD2 might be the D (5 bases). Material for sequencing was PBMCs or T cells enriched from blood (not recorded which). CDR3 sequence (DNA): TGTGCCTGGTCCCCCGGGGTGGGTGGGGAGCAGTACTTC. Its translation: CAWSPGVGGEQYF.